This T cell receptor (beta chain) came from a study of blood T cell repertoires in COVID-19. Measured with immunoSEQ multiplex PCR; TCRdb has only the in-frame clones, and not every one. Altogether about 54,000 clones are present, around nine tenths being singletons, with the ten largest covering 3% to 3.5%. Germline V lookup: CDR1 SGHRS, CDR2 YFSETQ. The CDR3 is made up of 16 amino acids. V lost 3 bases, J lost 2 bases, and 10 bases stayed unmatched. This clone has a single count. Sequencing was performed on peripheral blood. This TCR derives from a human donor in a cohort sampled during active COVID-19. The V gene is TRBV5-1, the J gene TRBJ2-5, with 7 bases fitting TRBD2. The chain's CDR3 is CASSWGGPKGQETQYF. Here the CDR3 DNA reads TGCGCCAGCAGCTGGGGGGGACCTAAAGGACAAGAGACCCAGTACTTC.